This TCR beta chain is from a study of Graves' ophthalmopathy and Graves' hyperthyroidism. Whole-study results and caveats: The model predicted progression of ophthalmopathy with a sensitivity of roughly 70%, and its specificity was approximately 77%. Researchers report that a 13-signature model separated ophthalmopathy from stable hyperthyroidism, posting about 91% sensitivity and roughly 81% specificity.

Amplification of TCR beta CDR3 regions used RNA transcripts. HTBI primers were used in a first-round RT-PCR, which preceded a second-round multiplex PCR. TCRdb independently ran MiXCR on the multiplex PCR reads; one entry per CDR3 protein. Of over 450,000 distinct CDR3 sequences listed, about an eighth are singletons. Per the germline V gene, CDR1 is SQVTM and CDR2 is ANQGSEA. The V and J ends lost 7 bases and 0 bases respectively, with 12 bases between them. The CDR3 contains 13 residues. This clonotype has ten or more counts. No antigen is known for it. The gene calls are TRBV29-1 and TRBJ1-1, with D maybe TRBD1 (5 bases). The sequenced material came from blood. The clonotype originates from a woman in her twenties or thirties with Graves' ophthalmopathy. The CDR3 loop is CSATGPLNTEAFF. CDR3 coding DNA: TGCAGCGCCACGGGACCACTGAACACTGAAGCTTTCTTT.